This TCR beta chain derives from a study of blood T cell repertoires in COVID-19. At the level of the study: Acute-phase and convalescent COVID-19 samples originated in the United States, Italy and Spain. Nucleic acid was either cDNA or gDNA, and it came from T cells, B-cell-depleted T cells, or PBMCs.

Original methodology: Quantification of nucleated cells was approximated via reference gene primer amplification. Assay used: immunoSEQ multiplex PCR; TCRdb lists only in-frame clones, some missing. V, J and clone size reflect that table, while D and trimming were determined from the DNA. Among around 500,000 clones listed, approximately 83% were seen once. The trim removed 3 bases at V and 8 bases at J, leaving 4 bases unmatched. This CDR3 has 12 amino acids. Germline values: CDR1 GTSNPN, CDR2 SVGIG (reference sequence). The material sequenced was peripheral blood. The sequence was obtained from a human donor in a cohort sampled during active COVID-19. The rearrangement links TRBV30 to TRBJ1-1; 9 bases are a match to TRBD1. The CDR3 DNA sequence: TGTGCCTGGAGCACAGGGGGCGAGGAAGCTTTCTTT. This codes for CAWSTGGEEAFF.